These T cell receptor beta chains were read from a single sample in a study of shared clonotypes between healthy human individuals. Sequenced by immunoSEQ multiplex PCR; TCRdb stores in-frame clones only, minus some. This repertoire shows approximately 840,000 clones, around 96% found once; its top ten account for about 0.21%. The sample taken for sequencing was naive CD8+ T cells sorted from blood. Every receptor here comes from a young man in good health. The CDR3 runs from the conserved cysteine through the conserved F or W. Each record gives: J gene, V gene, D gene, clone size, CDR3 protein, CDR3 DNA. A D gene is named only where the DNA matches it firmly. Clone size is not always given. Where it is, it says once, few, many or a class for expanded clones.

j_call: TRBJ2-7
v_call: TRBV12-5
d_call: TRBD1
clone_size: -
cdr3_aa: CASSSGTDSYEQYF
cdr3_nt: TGTGCTAGTTCGTCCGGGACAGATTCCTACGAGCAGTACTTC

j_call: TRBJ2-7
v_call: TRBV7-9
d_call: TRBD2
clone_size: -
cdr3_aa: CASSSSSGSLSYEQYF
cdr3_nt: TGTGCCAGCAGCTCTTCTAGCGGGAGCCTGTCCTACGAGCAGTACTTC

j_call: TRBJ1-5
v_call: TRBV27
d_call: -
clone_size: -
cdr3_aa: CASSTAGNQPQHF
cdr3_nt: TGTGCCAGCAGTACCGCGGGCAATCAGCCCCAGCATTTT

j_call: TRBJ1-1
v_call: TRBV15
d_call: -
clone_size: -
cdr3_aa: CATSRVEGSTEAFF
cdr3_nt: TGTGCCACCAGCAGAGTCGAGGGGAGCACTGAAGCTTTCTTT

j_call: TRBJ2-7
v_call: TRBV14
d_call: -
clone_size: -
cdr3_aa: CASSLLGDYEQYF
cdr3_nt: TGTGCCAGCAGCTTATTAGGGGACTACGAGCAGTACTTC

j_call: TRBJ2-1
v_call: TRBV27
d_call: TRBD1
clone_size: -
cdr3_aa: CASSERDRPYNEQFF
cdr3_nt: TGTGCCAGCAGTGAGAGGGACAGGCCCTACAATGAGCAGTTCTTC

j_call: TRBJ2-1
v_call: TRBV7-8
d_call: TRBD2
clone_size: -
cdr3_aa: CASSGRAGGVNEQFF
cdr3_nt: TGTGCCAGCAGCGGGCGTGCGGGAGGGGTGAATGAGCAGTTCTTC

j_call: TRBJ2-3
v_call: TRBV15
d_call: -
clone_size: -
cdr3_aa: CATSRFVAVEDLNTDTQYF
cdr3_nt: TGTGCCACCAGCAGATTTGTGGCGGTTGAGGACCTCAACACAGATACGCAGTATTTT

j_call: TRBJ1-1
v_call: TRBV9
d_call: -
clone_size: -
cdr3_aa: CASGSYMNTEAFF
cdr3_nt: TGTGCCAGCGGATCCTATATGAACACTGAAGCTTTCTTT

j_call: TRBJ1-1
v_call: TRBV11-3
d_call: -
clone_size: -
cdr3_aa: CASSPDRTNTEAFF
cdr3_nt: TGTGCCAGCAGCCCTGACAGGACGAACACTGAAGCTTTCTTT

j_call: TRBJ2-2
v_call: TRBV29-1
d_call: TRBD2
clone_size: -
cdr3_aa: CSVQGSGRIGELFF
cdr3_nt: TGCAGCGTTCAAGGTAGCGGGAGAATCGGGGAGCTGTTTTTT

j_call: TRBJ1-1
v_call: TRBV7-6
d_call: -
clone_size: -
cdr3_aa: CASSLVPPTSMNTEAFF
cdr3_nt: TGTGCCAGCAGCTTAGTACCTCCGACTAGCATGAACACTGAAGCTTTCTTT

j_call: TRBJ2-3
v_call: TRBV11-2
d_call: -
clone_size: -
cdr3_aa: CASSLVGYPRGADTQYF
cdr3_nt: TGTGCCAGCAGCTTAGTGGGCTATCCAAGGGGTGCAGATACGCAGTATTTT

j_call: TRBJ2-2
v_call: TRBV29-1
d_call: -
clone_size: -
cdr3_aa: CSVEDRGRANTGELFF
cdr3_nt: TGCAGCGTTGAAGATAGGGGACGGGCGAACACCGGGGAGCTGTTTTTT

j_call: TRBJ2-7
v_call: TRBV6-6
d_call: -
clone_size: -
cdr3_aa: CASSYAVEGYEQYF
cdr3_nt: TGTGCCAGCAGTTACGCGGTAGAGGGATACGAGCAGTACTTC

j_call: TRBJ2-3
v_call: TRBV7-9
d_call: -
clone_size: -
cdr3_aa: CASAPGAGRFDTDTQYF
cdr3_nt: TGTGCCAGCGCCCCAGGGGCGGGGAGGTTTGACACAGATACGCAGTATTTT

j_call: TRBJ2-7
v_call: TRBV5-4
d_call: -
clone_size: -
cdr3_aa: CASSLLTAEQYF
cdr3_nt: TGTGCCAGCAGCTTGCTAACAGCCGAGCAGTACTTC

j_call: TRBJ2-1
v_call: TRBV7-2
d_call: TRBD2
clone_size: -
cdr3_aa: CASSPGLALNEQFF
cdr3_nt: TGTGCCAGCAGCCCGGGACTAGCTTTAAATGAGCAGTTCTTC

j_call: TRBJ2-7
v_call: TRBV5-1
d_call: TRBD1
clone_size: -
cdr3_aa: CASSLGTGNLEQYF
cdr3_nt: TGCGCCAGCAGCTTGGGGACAGGAAATTTGGAGCAGTACTTC

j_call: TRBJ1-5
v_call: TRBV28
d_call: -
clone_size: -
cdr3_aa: CASSSGLSNQPQHF
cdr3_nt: TGTGCCAGCAGTTCGGGCCTTAGCAATCAGCCCCAGCATTTT

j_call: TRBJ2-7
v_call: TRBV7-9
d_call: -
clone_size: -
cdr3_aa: CASSIPGTDSYEQYF
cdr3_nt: TGTGCCAGCAGCATACCCGGGACGGACTCCTACGAGCAGTACTTC

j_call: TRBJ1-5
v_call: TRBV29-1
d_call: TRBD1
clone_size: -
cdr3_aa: CSVLTGDSNQPQHF
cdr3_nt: TGCAGCGTTCTAACAGGGGATAGCAATCAGCCCCAGCATTTT

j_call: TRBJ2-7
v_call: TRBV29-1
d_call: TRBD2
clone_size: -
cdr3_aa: CSVDWPGRADYEQYF
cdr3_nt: TGCAGCGTTGATTGGCCCGGGAGGGCTGACTACGAGCAGTACTTC

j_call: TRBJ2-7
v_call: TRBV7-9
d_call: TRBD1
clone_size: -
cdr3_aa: CASSSGQGSSSEQYF
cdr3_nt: TGTGCCAGCAGCTCCGGACAGGGGAGTAGTTCCGAGCAGTACTTC

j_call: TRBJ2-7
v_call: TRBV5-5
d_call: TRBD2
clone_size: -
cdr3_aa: CASSLRGTRTYEQYF
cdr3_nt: TGTGCCAGCAGCTTGCGGGGGACTAGGACCTACGAGCAGTACTTC

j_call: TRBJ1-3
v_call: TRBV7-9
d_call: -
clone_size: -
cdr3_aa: CASSSIMSSGNTIYF
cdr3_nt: TGTGCCAGCAGCTCAATTATGAGCTCTGGAAACACCATATATTTT

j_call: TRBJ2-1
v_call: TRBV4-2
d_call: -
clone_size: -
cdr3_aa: CASSFGPGLDEQFF
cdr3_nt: TGTGCCAGCAGCTTCGGGCCTGGATTGGATGAGCAGTTCTTC

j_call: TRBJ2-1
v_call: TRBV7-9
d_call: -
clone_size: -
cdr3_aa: CASSPSDNEQFF
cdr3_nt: TGTGCCAGCAGCCCGTCAGACAATGAGCAGTTCTTC

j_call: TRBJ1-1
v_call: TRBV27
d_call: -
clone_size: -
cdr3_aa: CASSSFGVGTEAFF
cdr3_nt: TGTGCCAGCAGTAGCTTCGGGGTTGGCACGGAAGCTTTCTTT

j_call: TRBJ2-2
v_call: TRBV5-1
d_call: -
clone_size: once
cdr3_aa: CASSLDSPDTGELFF
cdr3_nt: TGCGCCAGCAGTTTGGACAGTCCGGACACCGGGGAGCTGTTTTTT

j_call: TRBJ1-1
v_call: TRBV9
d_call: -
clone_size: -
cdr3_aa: CASSSRDLMNTEAFF
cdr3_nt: TGTGCCAGCAGCTCAAGGGACCTCATGAACACTGAAGCTTTCTTT

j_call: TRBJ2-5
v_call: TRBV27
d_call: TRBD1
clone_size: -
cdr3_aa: CASRSGQGWRETQYF
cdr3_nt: TGTGCCAGCAGATCGGGACAGGGGTGGAGAGAGACCCAGTACTTC

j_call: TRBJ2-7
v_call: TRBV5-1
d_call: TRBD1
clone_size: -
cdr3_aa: CASSTGQGLASYEQYF
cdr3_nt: TGCGCCAGCAGCACCGGACAGGGGCTCGCTTCCTACGAGCAGTACTTC

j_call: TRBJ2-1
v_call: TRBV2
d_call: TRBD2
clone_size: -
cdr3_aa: CASSEVGRAFEQFF
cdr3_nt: TGTGCCAGCAGTGAGGTCGGGAGGGCATTTGAGCAGTTCTTC

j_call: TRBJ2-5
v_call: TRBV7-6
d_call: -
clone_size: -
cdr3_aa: CASSLDMDIQETQYF
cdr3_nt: TGTGCCAGCAGCTTAGACATGGACATCCAAGAGACCCAGTACTTC

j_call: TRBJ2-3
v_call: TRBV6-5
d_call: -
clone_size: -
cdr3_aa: CASQTGDDTQYF
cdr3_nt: TGTGCCAGTCAAACCGGGGATGATACGCAGTATTTT

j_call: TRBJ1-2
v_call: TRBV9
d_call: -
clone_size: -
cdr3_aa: CASSGPGYTF
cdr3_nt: TGTGCCAGCAGCGGGCCCGGCTACACCTTC

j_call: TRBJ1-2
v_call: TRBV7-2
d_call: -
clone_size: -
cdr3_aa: CASSPGPINYGYTF
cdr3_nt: TGTGCCAGCAGCCCCGGACCGATTAACTATGGCTACACCTTC

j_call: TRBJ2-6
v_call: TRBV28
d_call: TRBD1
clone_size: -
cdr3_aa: CASSPRDRARGANVLTF
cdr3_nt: TGTGCCAGCAGCCCCCGGGACAGGGCTCGTGGGGCCAACGTCCTGACTTTC

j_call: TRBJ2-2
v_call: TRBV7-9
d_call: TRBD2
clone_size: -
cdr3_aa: CASSFAAGDLAGELFF
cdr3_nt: TGTGCCAGCAGCTTTGCGGCGGGAGATTTGGCCGGGGAGCTGTTTTTT

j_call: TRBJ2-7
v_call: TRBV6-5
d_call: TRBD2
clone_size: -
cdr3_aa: CASSYSKPSGIYEQYF
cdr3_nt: TGTGCCAGCAGTTACTCGAAGCCTAGCGGGATCTACGAGCAGTACTTC

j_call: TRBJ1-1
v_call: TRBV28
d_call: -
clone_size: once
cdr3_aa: CASSLSVGSRVPEAFF
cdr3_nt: TGTGCCAGCAGTTTATCTGTTGGGAGTCGGGTCCCTGAAGCTTTCTTT

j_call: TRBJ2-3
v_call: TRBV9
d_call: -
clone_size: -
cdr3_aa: CASSVARGTDTQYF
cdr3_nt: TGTGCCAGCAGCGTAGCCCGGGGCACAGATACGCAGTATTTT

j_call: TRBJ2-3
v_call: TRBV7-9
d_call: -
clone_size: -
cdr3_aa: CASSLDPDTQYF
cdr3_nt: TGTGCCAGCAGCTTAGATCCAGATACGCAGTATTTT

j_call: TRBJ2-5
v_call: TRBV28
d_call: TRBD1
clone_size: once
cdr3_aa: CASSSRTGGQETQYF
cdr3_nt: TGTGCCAGCAGTTCCCGGACAGGAGGACAAGAGACCCAGTACTTC

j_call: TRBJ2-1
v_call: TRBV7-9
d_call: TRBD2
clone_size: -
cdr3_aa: CASSLDQPKGTSGNNEQFF
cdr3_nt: TGTGCCAGCAGCTTAGATCAGCCAAAGGGGACTAGCGGGAACAATGAGCAGTTCTTC

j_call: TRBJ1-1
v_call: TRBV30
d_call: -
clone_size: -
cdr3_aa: CAWSVGVSWGEAFF
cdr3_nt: TGTGCCTGGAGTGTAGGGGTGTCGTGGGGCGAAGCTTTCTTT

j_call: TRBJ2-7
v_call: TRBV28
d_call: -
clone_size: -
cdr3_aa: CASTRWDMYEQYF
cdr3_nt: TGTGCCAGCACGAGGTGGGATATGTACGAGCAGTACTTC

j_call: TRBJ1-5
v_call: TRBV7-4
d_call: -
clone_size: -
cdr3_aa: CATSPRGNSNQPQHF
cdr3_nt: TGTGCCACCTCTCCCAGGGGAAATAGCAATCAGCCCCAGCATTTT

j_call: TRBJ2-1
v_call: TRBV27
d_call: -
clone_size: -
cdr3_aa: CASSRSGYSYNEQFF
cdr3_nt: TGTGCCAGCAGTAGGAGCGGATACTCCTACAATGAGCAGTTCTTC

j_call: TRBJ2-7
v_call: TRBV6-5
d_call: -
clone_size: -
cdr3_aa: CASGPWDGQYF
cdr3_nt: TGTGCCAGCGGGCCTTGGGACGGGCAATACTTC